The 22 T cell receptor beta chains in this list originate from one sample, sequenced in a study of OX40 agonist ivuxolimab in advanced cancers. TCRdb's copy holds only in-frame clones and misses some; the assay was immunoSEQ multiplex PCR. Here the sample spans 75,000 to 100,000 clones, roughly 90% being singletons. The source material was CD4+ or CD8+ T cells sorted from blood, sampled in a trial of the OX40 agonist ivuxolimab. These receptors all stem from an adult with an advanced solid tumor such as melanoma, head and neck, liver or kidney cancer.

DNA for the CDR3: TGCGCCAGCGGCGGGTCGGGCTCCTACAATGAGCAGTTCTTC. The encoded protein is CASGGSGSYNEQFF. The rearrangement links TRBV5-1 to TRBJ2-1; D possibly corresponds to TRBD2 (5 bases). The germline V and J ends were trimmed by 7 bases and 0 bases, with 11 bases remaining between them. The CDR3 covers 14 residues. Germline values: CDR1 SGHRS, CDR2 YFSETQ.

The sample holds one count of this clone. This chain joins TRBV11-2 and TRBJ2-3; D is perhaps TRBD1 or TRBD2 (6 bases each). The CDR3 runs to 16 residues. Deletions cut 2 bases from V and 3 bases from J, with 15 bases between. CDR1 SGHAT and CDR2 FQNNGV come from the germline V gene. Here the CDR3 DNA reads TGTGCCAGCAGCTTACGGGCGGGGCAGGGGACAGATACGCAGTATTTT. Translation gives CASSLRAGQGTDTQYF.

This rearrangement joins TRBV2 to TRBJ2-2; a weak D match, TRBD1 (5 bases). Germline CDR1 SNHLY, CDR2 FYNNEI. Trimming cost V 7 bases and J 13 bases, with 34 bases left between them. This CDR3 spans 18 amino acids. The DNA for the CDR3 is TGTGCCAGCAAAAGCCGAGACAGTGACACCCTGGGCACCGGTGCGCTGTTTTTT. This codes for CASKSRDSDTLGTGALFF.

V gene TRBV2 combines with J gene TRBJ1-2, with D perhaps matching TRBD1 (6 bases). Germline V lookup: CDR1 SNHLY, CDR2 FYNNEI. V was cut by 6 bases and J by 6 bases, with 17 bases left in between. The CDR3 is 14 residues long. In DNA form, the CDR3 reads TGTGCCAGCAGCCAGACAGGCCCGGGGAATGGCTACACCTTC. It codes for CASSQTGPGNGYTF.

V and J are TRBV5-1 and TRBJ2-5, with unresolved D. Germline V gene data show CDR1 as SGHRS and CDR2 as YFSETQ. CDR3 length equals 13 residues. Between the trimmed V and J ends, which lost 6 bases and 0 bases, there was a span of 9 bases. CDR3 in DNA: TGCGCCAGCACCGCTTCGTACCAAGAGACCCAGTACTTC. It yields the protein CASTASYQETQYF. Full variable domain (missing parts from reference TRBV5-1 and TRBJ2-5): KAGVTQTPRYLIKTRGQQVTLSCSPISGHRSVSWYQQTPGQGLQFLFEYFSETQRNKGNFPGRFSGRQFSNSRSEMNVSTLELGDSALYLCASTASYQETQYFGPGTRLLVL.

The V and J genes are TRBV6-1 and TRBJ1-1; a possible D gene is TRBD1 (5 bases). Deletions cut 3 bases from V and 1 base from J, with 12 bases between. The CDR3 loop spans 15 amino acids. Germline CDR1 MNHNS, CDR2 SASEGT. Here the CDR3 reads CASSEAERGNTEAFF. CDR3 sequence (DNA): TGTGCCAGCAGTGAGGCAGAGAGGGGGAACACTGAAGCTTTCTTT.

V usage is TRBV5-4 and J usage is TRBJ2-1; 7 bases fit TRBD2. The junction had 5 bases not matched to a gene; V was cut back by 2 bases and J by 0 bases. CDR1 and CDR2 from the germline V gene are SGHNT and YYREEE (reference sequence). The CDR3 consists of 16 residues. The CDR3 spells CASSFAGESSYNEQFF. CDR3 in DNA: TGTGCCAGCAGCTTTGCGGGGGAGAGCTCCTACAATGAGCAGTTCTTC.

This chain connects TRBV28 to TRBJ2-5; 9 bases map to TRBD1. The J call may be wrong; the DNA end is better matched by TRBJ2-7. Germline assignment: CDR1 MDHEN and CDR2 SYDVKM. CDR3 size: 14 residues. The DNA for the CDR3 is TGTGCCAGCAGGACAGGGGGGAAAACTGGCGAGCAGTACTTC. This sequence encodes CASRTGGKTGEQYF.

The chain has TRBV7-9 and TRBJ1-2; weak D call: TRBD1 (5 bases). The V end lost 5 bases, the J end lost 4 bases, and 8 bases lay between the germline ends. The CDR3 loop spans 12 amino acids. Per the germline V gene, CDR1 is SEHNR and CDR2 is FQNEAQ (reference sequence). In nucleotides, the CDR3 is TGTGCCAGCAGCCATGACAGCTATGGCTACACCTTC. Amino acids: CASSHDSYGYTF. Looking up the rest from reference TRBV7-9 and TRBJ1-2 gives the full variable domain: DTGVSQNPRHKITKRGQNVTFRCDPISEHNRLYWYRQTLGQGPEFLTYFQNEAQLEKSRLLSDRFSAERPKGSFSTLEIQRTEQGDSAMYLCASSHDSYGYTFGSGTRLTVV.

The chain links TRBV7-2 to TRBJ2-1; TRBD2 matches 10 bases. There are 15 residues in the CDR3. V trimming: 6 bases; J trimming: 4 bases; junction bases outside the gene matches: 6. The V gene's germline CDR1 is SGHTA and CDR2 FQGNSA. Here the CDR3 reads CASRSGLAAYNEQFF. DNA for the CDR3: TGTGCCAGCAGGTCCGGACTAGCGGCGTACAATGAGCAGTTCTTC.

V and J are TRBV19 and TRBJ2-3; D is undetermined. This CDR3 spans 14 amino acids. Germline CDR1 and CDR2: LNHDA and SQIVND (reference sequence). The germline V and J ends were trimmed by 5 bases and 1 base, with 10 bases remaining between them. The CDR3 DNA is TGTGCCAGTAGTTCCTCCAGCGGCACAGATACGCAGTATTTT. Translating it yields CASSSSSGTDTQYF.

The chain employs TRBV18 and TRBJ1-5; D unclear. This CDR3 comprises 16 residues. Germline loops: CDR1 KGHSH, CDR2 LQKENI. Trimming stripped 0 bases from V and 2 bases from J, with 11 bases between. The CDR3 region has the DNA TGTGCCAGCTCACCACCCTCGGGGTCCGGCAATCAGCCCCAGCATTTT. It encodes CASSPPSGSGNQPQHF.

As DNA, the CDR3 is TGTGCCAGTAGTATAATCGCTGTGAGCAATCAGCCCCAGCATTTT. Residues: CASSIIAVSNQPQHF. V and J are TRBV19 and TRBJ1-5; D uncertain. Per germline, CDR1 LNHDA and CDR2 SQIVND (reference sequence). The CDR3 has 15 amino acids. V was shortened by 2 bases and J by 1 base, with 9 bases between the two germline ends.

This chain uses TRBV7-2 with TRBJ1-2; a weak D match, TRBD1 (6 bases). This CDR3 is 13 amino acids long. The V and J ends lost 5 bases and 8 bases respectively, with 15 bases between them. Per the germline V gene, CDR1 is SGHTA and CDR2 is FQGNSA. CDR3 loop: CASSRVGGGGYTF. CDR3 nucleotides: TGTGCCAGCAGCCGGGTGGGTGGGGGCGGCTACACCTTC.

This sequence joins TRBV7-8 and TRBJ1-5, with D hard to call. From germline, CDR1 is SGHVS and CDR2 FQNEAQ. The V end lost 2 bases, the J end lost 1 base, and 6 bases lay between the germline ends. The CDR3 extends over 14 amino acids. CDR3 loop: CASSLSTSNQPQHF. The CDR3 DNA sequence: TGTGCCAGCAGCTTATCTACGAGCAATCAGCCCCAGCATTTT.

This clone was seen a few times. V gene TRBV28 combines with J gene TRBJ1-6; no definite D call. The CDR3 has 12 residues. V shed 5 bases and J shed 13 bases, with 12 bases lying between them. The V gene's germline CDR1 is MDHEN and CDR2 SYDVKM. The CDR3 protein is CASSPLQFPLHF. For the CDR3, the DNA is TGTGCCAGCAGTCCCCTACAGTTTCCCCTCCACTTT.

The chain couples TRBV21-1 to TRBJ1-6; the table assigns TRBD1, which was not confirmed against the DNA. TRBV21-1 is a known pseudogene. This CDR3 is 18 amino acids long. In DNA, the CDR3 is TGTGCCAGCAGCTCCAGGACCAAACAGGGACCGAATAATTCACCCCTCCACTTT. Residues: CASSSRTKQGPNNSPLHF.

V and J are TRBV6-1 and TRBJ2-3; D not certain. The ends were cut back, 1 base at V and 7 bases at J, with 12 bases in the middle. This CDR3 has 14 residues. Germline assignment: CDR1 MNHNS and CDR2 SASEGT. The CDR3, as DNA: TGTGCCAGCAGTGAAGTGGACCGCGCGTATACGCAGTATTTT. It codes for CASSEVDRAYTQYF.

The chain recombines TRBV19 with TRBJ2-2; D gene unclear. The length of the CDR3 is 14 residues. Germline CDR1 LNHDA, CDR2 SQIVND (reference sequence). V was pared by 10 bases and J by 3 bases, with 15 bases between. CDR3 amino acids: CATLHHPDTGELFF. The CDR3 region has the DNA TGTGCCACCTTGCACCACCCCGACACCGGGGAGCTGTTTTTT.

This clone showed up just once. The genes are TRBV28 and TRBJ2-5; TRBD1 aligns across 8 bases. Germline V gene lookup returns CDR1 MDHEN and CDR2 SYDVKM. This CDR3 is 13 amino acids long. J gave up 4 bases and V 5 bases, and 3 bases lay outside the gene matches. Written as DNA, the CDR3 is TGTGCCAGCAGTCAAACAGGGGGAGAGACCCAGTACTTC. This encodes CASSQTGGETQYF.

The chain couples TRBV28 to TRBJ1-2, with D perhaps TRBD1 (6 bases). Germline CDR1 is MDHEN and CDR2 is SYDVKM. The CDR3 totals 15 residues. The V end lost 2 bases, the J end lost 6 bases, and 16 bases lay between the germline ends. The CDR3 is CASSLHRDRVDGYTF. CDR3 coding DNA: TGTGCCAGCAGTTTACACAGGGACCGTGTTGATGGCTACACCTTC.

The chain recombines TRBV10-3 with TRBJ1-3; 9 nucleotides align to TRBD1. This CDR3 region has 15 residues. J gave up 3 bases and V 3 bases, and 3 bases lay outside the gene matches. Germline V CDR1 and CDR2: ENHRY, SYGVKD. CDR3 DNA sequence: TGTGCCATCAGTGAAAACAGGGGGCTTGGAAACACCATATATTTT. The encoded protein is CAISENRGLGNTIYF.